The 24 T cell receptor beta chains given below trace back to one sample, sequenced in a study of spatial heterogeneity in lung cancer. Study findings and constraints: Tracking of tumor mutation counts was seen in expanded intratumoral alpha and beta TCR counts.

These receptors have no known antigen. Time point in this sample: sample taken at primary tumor resection. One entry per CDR3 protein results from TCRdb running MiXCR on the 5' RACE reads. The table records 17,000 or so distinct CDR3 sequences, approximately 6.3% of them present only once. The sample in question was lung tumor tissue, obtained at surgery. The source of these receptors is a male donor with early-stage non-small cell lung cancer.

This clonotype has more than one count but fewer than ten. The chain uses TRBV20-1 and TRBJ1-1; D not resolved. Trimming cost V 7 bases and J 7 bases, with 22 bases left between them. Looked up from germline, CDR1 is DFQATT and CDR2 is SNEGSKA (reference sequence). The CDR3 covers 14 residues. Here the CDR3 DNA reads TGCAGTGTTGCGTTGCCGAGGAGCCAAAATGAAGCTTTCTTT. Residues: CSVALPRSQNEAFF.

This clonotype counts as medium-sized. The CDR3 sequence is CASSWGTDNYYEQYF. DNA of the CDR3: TGTGCCAGCAGTTGGGGGACAGATAACTACTACGAGCAGTACTTC. The V call is TRBV6-2 or TRBV6-3, the J call TRBJ2-7; 7 nucleotides align to TRBD1. The CDR3 totals 15 residues. Germline CDR1 and CDR2: MNHEY and SVGEGT. The junction had 9 bases not matched to a gene; V was cut back by 4 bases and J by 3 bases.

This clonotype was found a few times. This sequence joins TRBV30 and TRBJ1-4; D gene unclear. The CDR3 is 15 amino acids. CDR1 is GTSNPN and CDR2 is SVGIG in the germline V gene (reference sequence). The V end lost 2 bases, the J end lost 10 bases, and 20 bases lay between the germline ends. The CDR3 nucleotides read TGTGCCTGGAGTCGAAACTCCGCCAACCTCGGAAAACTGTTTTTT. Translated: CAWSRNSANLGKLFF.

This clonotype has more than one count but fewer than ten. This chain connects TRBV20-1 to TRBJ2-4; D unclear. The germline CDR1 and CDR2 sequences are DFQATT and SNEGSKA (reference sequence). V lost 1 base, J lost 1 base, and 11 bases lay in between. The length of the CDR3 is 15 residues. This CDR3 reads CSARGPIRAKNIQYF. In DNA, the CDR3 is TGCAGTGCTAGAGGGCCGATAAGGGCCAAAAACATTCAGTACTTC.

The gene calls are TRBV20-1 and TRBJ2-7, with 12 bases matching TRBD2. Germline V gene sequence: CDR1 DFQATT, CDR2 SNEGSKA (reference sequence). This CDR3 is built from 16 residues. Unmatched junction bases numbered 7, after V lost 2 bases and J lost 2 bases. The CDR3 spells CSARSVTSGRAYEQYF. CDR3 nucleotide sequence: TGCAGTGCTAGATCCGTGACTAGCGGGAGAGCCTACGAGCAGTACTTC.

In its sample, this clonotype was seen many times. The chain links TRBV28 to TRBJ1-1, with D possibly TRBD1 on 6 matching bases. Trimming shortened V by 6 bases and J by 2 bases, and 16 bases separated the two germline ends. CDR3 length equals 15 residues. Germline V CDR1 and CDR2: MDHEN, SYDVKM. In nucleotides, the CDR3 is TGTGCCAGCAGACGGACAGCAGGGGCAAACACTGAAGCTTTCTTT. Protein product: CASRRTAGANTEAFF.

At least ten counts were recorded for this clonotype. CDR3 nucleotide sequence: TGTGCCAGCAGCCCGGGCCCTCCCACGAGCTCTGGGGCCAACGTCCTGACTTTC. It specifies CASSPGPPTSSGANVLTF. The genes are TRBV7-6 and TRBJ2-6; no reliable D call. CDR1 SGHVS and CDR2 FNYEAQ come from the germline V gene. This CDR3 contains 18 residues. Deletions cut 5 bases from V and 0 bases from J, with 17 bases between.

This clonotype has ten or more counts. The CDR3 loop reads CASSPLAAYNEQFF. The DNA for the CDR3 is TGTGCCAGCTCACCACTAGCGGCATACAATGAGCAGTTCTTC. V usage is TRBV18 and J usage is TRBJ2-1; D might be TRBD2 (6 bases). The CDR3 consists of 14 residues. The germline V and J ends were trimmed by 1 base and 4 bases, with 8 bases remaining between them. Germline assignment: CDR1 KGHSH and CDR2 LQKENI.

About this clonotype itself: A read error may be the cause here, since a much bigger clone is one base away. V usage is TRBV20-1 and J usage is TRBJ2-3; 9 bases fit TRBD2. CDR3 length equals 16 residues. Germline V gene data show CDR1 as DFQATT and CDR2 as SNEGSKA (reference sequence). The ends lost 0 bases at V and 2 bases at J; junction bases unmatched: 6. The CDR3 bases are TGCAGTGCTAGAGACCAAGCGGGGGGATACACAGATACGCAGTATTTT. It codes for CSARDQAGGYTDTQYF.

The rearrangement uses TRBV7-2 and TRBJ2-3; 14 bases map to TRBD2. CDR1 SGHTA and CDR2 FQGNSA come from the germline V gene. There are 19 residues in the CDR3. The trim removed 1 base at V and 5 bases at J, leaving 11 bases unmatched. CDR3 residues: CASSLEPQSGTSGGDTQYF. The CDR3 DNA reads TGTGCCAGCAGCTTAGAGCCCCAAAGCGGGACTAGCGGGGGAGATACGCAGTATTTT.

This clonotype occurred many times. This chain joins TRBV24-1 and TRBJ2-1, with 7 bases lining up with TRBD1. This CDR3 comprises 16 residues. V lost 0 bases to trimming and J lost 9 bases; unmatched junction nucleotides: 10. Per germline, CDR1 KGHDR and CDR2 SFDVKD. The DNA for the CDR3 is TGTGCCACCAGTGATTTGCGGGCAGGGGGTATGGTTGAGCAGTTCTTC. It encodes CATSDLRAGGMVEQFF.

The rearrangement links TRBV7-9 to TRBJ2-4; no clear D gene. The CDR3 has 15 residues. V was pared by 1 base and J by 0 bases, with 7 bases between. Per the germline V gene, CDR1 is SEHNR and CDR2 is FQNEAQ (reference sequence). This CDR3 reads CASSLDGVAKNIQYF. CDR3 nucleotide sequence: TGTGCCAGCAGCTTAGATGGTGTAGCCAAAAACATTCAGTACTTC. The full variable domain, completed using reference TRBV7-9 and TRBJ2-4, is DTGVSQNPRHKITKRGQNVTFRCDPISEHNRLYWYRQTLGQGPEFLTYFQNEAQLEKSRLLSDRFSAERPKGSFSTLEIQRTEQGDSAMYLCASSLDGVAKNIQYFGAGTRLSVL.

This clonotype came up a few times. This rearrangement joins TRBV5-6 to TRBJ2-7; perhaps TRBD2 as D (5 bases). This CDR3 contains 15 residues. The V end lost 0 bases, the J end lost 2 bases, and 12 bases lay between the germline ends. Per germline, CDR1 SGHDT and CDR2 YYEEEE. The DNA of the CDR3 is TGTGCCAGCAGCTTGGACCCAACTAGAACCTACGAGCAGTACTTC. It is translated as CASSLDPTRTYEQYF.

This clonotype was detected many times. The rearrangement joins TRBV20-1 to TRBJ2-3; 9 positions agree with TRBD2. This CDR3 is built from 15 residues. Germline CDR1 is DFQATT and CDR2 is SNEGSKA (reference sequence). The V gene end was trimmed by 6 bases and the J gene end by 0 bases; junction bases not matched to a gene: 7. The CDR3 reads CSALSGSESTDTQYF. CDR3 nucleotides: TGCAGTGCACTTAGCGGGAGCGAAAGCACAGATACGCAGTATTTT.

Only a few counts were recorded for this clonotype. DNA of the CDR3: TGTGCCAGCAGCTGGGACGCCGGGGAGCTGTTTTTT. Its translation is CASSWDAGELFF. The chain recombines TRBV12-3 or TRBV12-4 with TRBJ2-2; D may be TRBD1 or TRBD2 (5 bases each). Trimming pared 6 bases from V and 6 bases from J, leaving 8 bases between. The CDR3 loop spans 12 amino acids.

This clonotype was recorded a few times. The rearrangement uses TRBV7-2 and TRBJ2-1, with a possible D match to TRBD1 (6 bases). Germline CDR1 reads SGHTA; CDR2 reads FQGNSA. V lost 6 bases to trimming and J lost 3 bases, with 9 bases between them. The CDR3 length is 13 residues. The CDR3 loop reads CASRETGYNEQFF. The CDR3, as DNA: TGTGCCAGCAGAGAGACAGGCTACAATGAGCAGTTCTTC.

At least ten counts were recorded for this clonotype. The rearrangement joins TRBV10-3 to TRBJ1-1; D is unresolved. The CDR3 spans 13 residues. The germline V and J ends were trimmed by 2 bases and 6 bases, with 10 bases remaining between them. Germline V CDR1 and CDR2: ENHRY, SYGVKD. The CDR3 region is CAISEDPGAEAFF. The CDR3 DNA reads as TGTGCCATCAGTGAGGACCCCGGGGCTGAAGCTTTCTTT.

This clonotype was observed at least ten times. The J gene is TRBJ1-5, the V gene TRBV2; D possibly corresponds to TRBD1 (5 bases). The V end was cut by 3 bases, the J end by 2 bases, with 8 bases between. Germline V gene sequence: CDR1 SNHLY, CDR2 FYNNEI. The CDR3 loop spans 14 amino acids. The CDR3 coding sequence is TGTGCCAGCAGTGACTGGGGGGGCAATCAGCCCCAGCATTTT. This codes for CASSDWGGNQPQHF.

This clonotype ranks as medium-sized. The chain joins TRBV7-2 to TRBJ2-1, with D possibly TRBD2 on 7 matching bases. CDR1 SGHTA and CDR2 FQGNSA come from the germline V gene. V dropped 2 bases and J dropped 7 bases, with 15 bases sitting between them. The CDR3 loop spans 15 amino acids. The CDR3 DNA follows: TGTGCCAGCAGCTTAAAGTCGGGGGGCCAAAATGAGCAGTTCTTC. Its translation: CASSLKSGGQNEQFF.

This clonotype was seen many times. The genes are TRBV6-2 or TRBV6-3 and TRBJ2-5, with 7 bases lining up with TRBD2. The CDR3 is made up of 15 amino acids. Per germline, CDR1 MNHEY and CDR2 SVGEGT. The V segment lost 7 bases and the J segment 3 bases; nucleotides outside the gene matches: 11. CDR3 sequence reads: CASITPRAGEETQYF. The CDR3, as DNA: TGTGCCAGCATTACTCCACGGGCGGGAGAAGAGACCCAGTACTTC.

This clonotype was counted at least ten times. The gene calls are TRBV12-3 or TRBV12-4 and TRBJ1-2, with 7 bases fitting TRBD1. V lost 6 bases, J lost 4 bases, and 2 bases stayed unmatched. CDR3 length equals 12 residues. The CDR3 bases are TGTGCCAGCAGCAGGGACAGCTATGGCTACACCTTC. This translates into CASSRDSYGYTF.

This clonotype was counted ten times or more. V usage is TRBV20-1 and J usage is TRBJ1-4; a weak D match, TRBD1 (6 bases). V lost 3 bases to trimming and J lost 8 bases, with 19 bases between them. The CDR3 runs to 15 residues. CDR1 and CDR2 from the germline V gene are DFQATT and SNEGSKA (reference sequence). The CDR3 coding sequence is TGCAGTGCTAGTGCACGTCAGGGGAGGAGGGAAAAACTGTTTTTT. This sequence encodes CSASARQGRREKLFF.

The J gene is TRBJ1-5, the V gene TRBV3-1; TRBD1 is a possible D gene (5 bases). CDR3 length: 13 amino acids. CDR1 is LGHDT and CDR2 is YNNKEL in the germline V gene (reference sequence). V was trimmed by 0 bases and J by 6 bases, leaving 6 bases between them. The CDR3 region is CASSQDRVQPQHF. The CDR3 bases are TGTGCCAGCAGCCAAGACAGGGTTCAGCCCCAGCATTTT.

The chain recombines TRBV7-2 with TRBJ2-7; 9 bases are shared with TRBD2. Germline lookup yields CDR1 SGHTA and CDR2 FQGNSA. This CDR3 contains 10 residues. CDR3 DNA sequence: TGTGCTAGCGGGAGTCACGAGCAGTACTTC. Encoded protein: CASGSHEQYF.